This T cell receptor beta chain was observed in a study of cytomegalovirus exposure and HLA in healthy donors. Findings and caveats of the study: The study found most TCR sequences rare, yet found some public TCRs in many donors.

CDR3 length: 14 residues. Germline CDR1 reads SGHDT; CDR2 reads YYEEEE. Germline trimming cut 0 bases from V and 7 bases from J; bases unmatched to any gene: 3. The donors were in the approximately 110-subject validation cohort; that cohort was separate from the roughly 700-subject first cohort. The assay was immunoSEQ multiplex PCR, and TCRdb's table has in-frame clones only and misses some. In the table there are approximately 200,000 clones, about 80% of which are singletons. This clone was counted between two and nine times. Its antigen remains unidentified. Additional DNA sequences in this sample encode the identical CDR3.

The chain combines TRBV5-6 with TRBJ1-5; TRBD1 matches 8 bases. The sequenced sample was PBMCs. The sequence derives from a man aged 18 to 30 in good health and CMV-seropositive. The CDR3, as DNA: TGTGCCAGCAGCTTGGGGACAGGGTACCAGCCCCAGCATTTT. This gives the protein CASSLGTGYQPQHF.